A selection of T cell receptor beta chains follows, all from one sample in a study of cytomegalovirus exposure and HLA in healthy donors. Clones were sequenced by immunoSEQ multiplex PCR, and TCRdb holds only the in-frame ones, with some missing. Of about 200,000 clones in the sample, 80% to 90% were seen once. The sequencing input was PBMCs. The receptors come from a man younger than 45 in good health and CMV-seronegative. Each CDR3 is given with its conserved first and last residue. D genes are given only for firm matches. Not every row has a clone size; where given, it reads once, few, many or a size class.

v_gene: TRBV11-2
j_gene: TRBJ1-4
d_gene: TRBD1
abundance: NA
CDR3nt: TGTGCCAGCAGCCAGGACAGGGCCTTAAATGAAAAACTGTTTTTT
CDR3aa: CASSQDRALNEKLFF

v_gene: TRBV5-4
j_gene: TRBJ1-4
d_gene: NA
abundance: few
CDR3nt: TGTGCCAGCAGCTTGGTTGGGGGAACAGGGAATGAAAAACTGTTTTTT
CDR3aa: CASSLVGGTGNEKLFF

v_gene: TRBV29-1
j_gene: TRBJ1-1
d_gene: TRBD1
abundance: NA
CDR3nt: TGCAGCACTAAGGACAGGGGATATGACACTGAAGCTTTCTTT
CDR3aa: CSTKDRGYDTEAFF

v_gene: TRBV6-1
j_gene: TRBJ1-4
d_gene: NA
abundance: few
CDR3nt: TGTGCCAGCAGTGAATTGGGAGGCTGGGCCAAACTGTTTTTT
CDR3aa: CASSELGGWAKLFF

v_gene: TRBV2
j_gene: TRBJ1-5
d_gene: TRBD1
abundance: NA
CDR3nt: TGTGCCAGCAGTTCGGACAGGGGAGCTTATCAGCCCCAGCATTTT
CDR3aa: CASSSDRGAYQPQHF

v_gene: TRBV28
j_gene: TRBJ2-7
d_gene: NA
abundance: NA
CDR3nt: TGTGCCAGCAGTTTAAGTCAGGGGAACACCTACGAGCAGTACTTC
CDR3aa: CASSLSQGNTYEQYF

v_gene: TRBV21-1
j_gene: TRBJ2-6
d_gene: NA
abundance: NA
CDR3nt: NA
CDR3aa: CASSTSTVAGGASVLTF

v_gene: TRBV7-9
j_gene: TRBJ1-4
d_gene: NA
abundance: NA
CDR3nt: TGTGCCAGCAGCTCTACTACGAACGGTGAAAAACTGTTTTTT
CDR3aa: CASSSTTNGEKLFF

v_gene: TRBV21-1
j_gene: TRBJ1-5
d_gene: NA
abundance: NA
CDR3nt: TGTGCCAGCAGCAAAGCCGGCAGGGGGACCCAGCCCCAGCATTTT
CDR3aa: CASSKAGRGTQPQHF

v_gene: TRBV5-4
j_gene: TRBJ1-1
d_gene: TRBD1
abundance: NA
CDR3nt: TGTGCCAGCAGCCTACGGACAGGGGGCAACACTGAAGCTTTCTTT
CDR3aa: CASSLRTGGNTEAFF

v_gene: TRBV5-1
j_gene: TRBJ1-3
d_gene: TRBD1
abundance: NA
CDR3nt: TGCGCCAGCAGCTCGACAGGGCTAAGCTCTGGAAACACCATATATTTT
CDR3aa: CASSSTGLSSGNTIYF

v_gene: TRBV6-5
j_gene: TRBJ1-1
d_gene: TRBD1
abundance: once
CDR3nt: TGTGCCAGCAGAGGGAAGACAGGGGGCGGAACTGAAGCTTTCTTT
CDR3aa: CASRGKTGGGTEAFF

v_gene: TRBV7-9
j_gene: TRBJ2-1
d_gene: NA
abundance: NA
CDR3nt: TGTGCCAGCAGCGTGGGGCTCGACTCCCAATTTGAGTTCTTC
CDR3aa: CASSVGLDSQFEFF

v_gene: TRBV6-5
j_gene: TRBJ2-7
d_gene: TRBD1
abundance: few
CDR3nt: TGTGCCAGCAGCCGACAGGGGGCAAGGTACGAGCAGTACTTC
CDR3aa: CASSRQGARYEQYF

v_gene: TRBV7-2
j_gene: TRBJ2-2
d_gene: TRBD1
abundance: NA
CDR3nt: TGTGCCAGCAGAGAACAGGGGGCAGTGGACACCGGGGAGCTGTTTTTT
CDR3aa: CASREQGAVDTGELFF

v_gene: TRBV6-6
j_gene: TRBJ2-7
d_gene: TRBD1
abundance: NA
CDR3nt: TGTGCCAGCAGCGACAGGGTGAGCTCCTACGAGCAGTACTTC
CDR3aa: CASSDRVSSYEQYF

v_gene: TRBV5-8
j_gene: TRBJ1-6
d_gene: NA
abundance: NA
CDR3nt: TGTGCCAGCAGCTTGGGCAGGGGCTTCCACTTT
CDR3aa: CASSLGRGFHF

v_gene: TRBV19
j_gene: TRBJ1-3
d_gene: NA
abundance: NA
CDR3nt: TGTGCCAGTCCGAACCCAGACACCTGCTCTGGAAACACCATATATTTT
CDR3aa: CASPNPDTCSGNTIYF

v_gene: TRBV27
j_gene: TRBJ1-5
d_gene: NA
abundance: few
CDR3nt: TGTGCCAGCAGGAGGGGGAGTAGCAATCAGCCCCAGCATTTT
CDR3aa: CASRRGSSNQPQHF